The 10 T cell receptor beta chains presented below share a single source sample, sequenced in a study of regulatory T cells in long-lasting Graves disease. Libraries of TCR beta came from iRepertoire HTBI primers plus Arm-PCR of CDR3 regions. One entry per CDR3 protein, called by TCRdb with MiXCR from the multiplex PCR reads. Found here are roughly 400,000 distinct CDR3 sequences, about 15% of them singletons; the top ten hold about 8.3%. As to time point: newly diagnosed GD, antithyroid drugs for less than 3 months. Construction of the TCR library relied on RNA isolated from PBMCs. The sample also formed part of further work on T cells in Graves' hyperthyroidism and ophthalmopathy.

This sample comprised peripheral blood mononuclear cells (PBMCs), obtained at new diagnosis, from a patient treated with antithyroid drugs. Every receptor here comes from a woman in her forties with Graves disease.

Many counts were recorded for this clonotype. This chain uses TRBV2 with TRBJ2-7; a weak D match, TRBD2 (7 bases). CDR1 and CDR2 (germline): SNHLY, FYNNEI. This CDR3 has 14 residues. V was shortened by 11 bases and J by 2 bases, with 19 bases between the two germline ends. The CDR3 sequence is CASAWGRETYEQYF. CDR3 nucleotide sequence: TGTGCCTCGGCCTGGGGGCGGGAGACCTACGAGCAGTACTTC.

This chain uses TRBV6-2 or TRBV6-3 with TRBJ2-1; TRBD1 matches 8 bases. Trimming cost V 6 bases and J 12 bases; bases outside gene matches: 7. Germline CDR1 MNHEY, CDR2 SVGEGT. This CDR3 is 12 amino acids long. CDR3: CASSQSGGAQFF. In DNA, the CDR3 is TGTGCCAGCAGCCAATCAGGGGGCGCGCAGTTCTTC.

Many counts were recorded for this clonotype. CDR3 loop: CSVPRDRATFF. The CDR3 coding sequence is TGCAGTGTCCCTCGGGACAGGGCGACTTTCTTT. V usage is TRBV20-1 and J usage is TRBJ1-1; 9 bases line up with TRBD1. This CDR3 spans 11 amino acids. With V trimmed by 7 bases and J by 12 bases, 9 bases remained unmatched. CDR1 is DFQATT, CDR2 SNEGSKA, per germline (reference sequence).

This clonotype came up a few times. This sequence joins TRBV7-9 and TRBJ2-5; the D gene is possibly TRBD2 (6 bases). V lost 5 bases, J lost 0 bases, and 19 bases lay in between. Per germline, CDR1 SEHNR and CDR2 FQNEAQ (reference sequence). CDR3 size: 17 residues. For the CDR3, the DNA is TGTGCCAGCAGCCCGGGACTCCTGCTGAGGAACCAAGAGACCCAGTACTTC. Its translation: CASSPGLLLRNQETQYF.

This clonotype was counted only a few times. The CDR3 DNA is TGCAGTGCTAGTCGGGTAGCGGGAGAACTAGAGCAGTACTTC. Its protein product is CSASRVAGELEQYF. V is TRBV20-1 and J is TRBJ2-7; TRBD2 aligns across 9 bases. The CDR3 runs 14 residues. V lost 3 bases and J lost 7; bases outside the gene matches: 10. Germline CDR1 reads DFQATT; CDR2 reads SNEGSKA (reference sequence).

This clonotype has a count of ten or more. The chain uses TRBV20-1 and TRBJ2-1; the match to TRBD2 covers 9 bases. CDR1 DFQATT and CDR2 SNEGSKA come from the germline V gene (reference sequence). The ends lost 3 bases at V and 5 bases at J; junction bases unmatched: 11. The CDR3 loop spans 16 amino acids. The CDR3 protein is CSASAPLAGFHNEQFF. CDR3 DNA: TGCAGTGCTAGCGCGCCACTAGCGGGCTTCCACAATGAGCAGTTCTTC.

This clonotype was counted at least ten times. This chain links TRBV3-1 with TRBJ1-6; TRBD1 might be the D (5 bases). The CDR3 is made up of 15 amino acids. Trimming removed 1 base at V and 8 bases at J, with 12 bases between. Germline CDR1 and CDR2: LGHDT and YNNKEL (reference sequence). The DNA for the CDR3 is TGTGCCAGCAGCCAAGGGTGGGGGATTGATTCACCCCTCCACTTT. Residues: CASSQGWGIDSPLHF.

This clonotype was counted a single time. A much larger clone lies one base from this, so it may be a read error. V is TRBV11-1 and J is TRBJ2-1, with 14 bases matching TRBD2. The DNA end is more similar to TRBJ2-5, so the J call may be wrong. The CDR3 contains 16 residues. Per germline, CDR1 SGHAT and CDR2 FQDESV (reference sequence). CDR3 in DNA: TGTGCCAGCAGCTTAGGACTAGCGGGAGGGGAGGAGACCCAGTACTTC. It translates to CASSLGLAGGEETQYF.

This clonotype showed up just a few times. The chain employs TRBV7-9 and TRBJ1-1; a weak D match, TRBD1 (5 bases). Trimming took 4 bases from V and 11 from J, leaving 20 bases between them. The CDR3 spans 14 residues. Germline CDR1 SEHNR, CDR2 FQNEAQ (reference sequence). The CDR3 bases are TGTGCCAGCAGCTCTGATAGATCCCTGGGACCGGCTTTCTTT. As protein: CASSSDRSLGPAFF. Filled out from reference TRBV7-9 and TRBJ1-1, the complete variable domain reads DTGVSQNPRHKITKRGQNVTFRCDPISEHNRLYWYRQTLGQGPEFLTYFQNEAQLEKSRLLSDRFSAERPKGSFSTLEIQRTEQGDSAMYLCASSSDRSLGPAFFGQGTRLTVV.

This clonotype has ten or more counts. The rearrangement joins TRBV5-5 to TRBJ2-5, with D possibly matching TRBD2 (6 bases). Germline values: CDR1 SGHKS, CDR2 YYEKEE (reference sequence). Trimming took off 0 bases at V and 2 bases at J, with 14 bases between the two ends. This CDR3 has 16 amino acids. CDR3 nucleotides: TGTGCCAGCAGCTTGGGAGGGACGGCGGGGCAAGAGACCCAGTACTTC. Its translation: CASSLGGTAGQETQYF.